A selection of T cell receptor beta chains follows, all from one sample in a study of shared clonotypes between healthy human individuals. Clones were read by immunoSEQ multiplex PCR, and TCRdb kept only the in-frame ones, dropping some. The table has nearly 1,000,000 clones, 76% seen once. The specimen was memory CD4+ T cells sorted from blood. These receptors originate from a man aged 18 to 29 in good health. The CDR3 runs from the conserved cysteine through the conserved F or W. The D gene is left open where the match is weak. Clone size is shown for a subset of rows, as once, few, many or a class of expanded clone.

d_call: TRBD2
clone_size: -
j_call: TRBJ2-3
v_call: TRBV9
cdr3_aa: CASSRRGSGVTDSTDTQYF
cdr3_nt: TGTGCCAGCAGCCGGAGAGGTAGCGGGGTTACTGATTCCACAGATACGCAGTATTTT

d_call: TRBD1
clone_size: -
j_call: TRBJ2-3
v_call: TRBV27
cdr3_aa: CASSSPRDRDTDTQYF
cdr3_nt: TGTGCCAGCAGTTCCCCCCGGGACAGGGACACAGATACGCAGTATTTT

d_call: -
clone_size: -
j_call: TRBJ1-3
v_call: TRBV10-3
cdr3_aa: CAIEGDTSGNTIYF
cdr3_nt: TGTGCCATTGAGGGGGATACCTCTGGAAACACCATATATTTT

d_call: TRBD1
clone_size: -
j_call: TRBJ2-4
v_call: TRBV11-2
cdr3_aa: CASSQRQGAANIQYF
cdr3_nt: TGTGCCAGCAGTCAACGACAGGGGGCGGCGAACATTCAGTACTTC

d_call: -
clone_size: -
j_call: TRBJ1-5
v_call: TRBV29-1
cdr3_aa: CSVGNGNQPQHF
cdr3_nt: TGCAGCGTTGGAAACGGAAATCAGCCCCAGCATTTT

d_call: -
clone_size: -
j_call: TRBJ1-1
v_call: TRBV28
cdr3_aa: CASSKSGGVTEAFF
cdr3_nt: TGTGCCAGCAGCAAAAGCGGGGGCGTTACTGAAGCTTTCTTT

d_call: -
clone_size: -
j_call: TRBJ1-4
v_call: TRBV7-9
cdr3_aa: CASSHSGQNGEKLFF
cdr3_nt: TGTGCCAGCAGCCATTCAGGCCAGAACGGTGAAAAACTGTTTTTT

d_call: TRBD1
clone_size: -
j_call: TRBJ2-3
v_call: TRBV5-4
cdr3_aa: CASSSDRGLTDTQYF
cdr3_nt: TGTGCCAGCAGCTCGGACAGGGGGCTGACAGATACGCAGTATTTT

d_call: -
clone_size: -
j_call: TRBJ2-1
v_call: TRBV2
cdr3_aa: CASNTGTYNEQFF
cdr3_nt: TGTGCCAGCAACACCGGGACTTACAATGAGCAGTTCTTC

d_call: TRBD2
clone_size: -
j_call: TRBJ2-1
v_call: TRBV5-1
cdr3_aa: CASSLVAGGYNEQFF
cdr3_nt: TGCGCCAGCAGCTTGGTAGCGGGAGGATACAATGAGCAGTTCTTC

d_call: TRBD2
clone_size: -
j_call: TRBJ2-7
v_call: TRBV9
cdr3_aa: CASSVVSGDFYEQYF
cdr3_nt: TGTGCCAGCAGCGTAGTTAGCGGGGACTTCTACGAGCAGTACTTC

d_call: -
clone_size: -
j_call: TRBJ1-5
v_call: TRBV7-3
cdr3_aa: CASSYSRDQPQHF
cdr3_nt: TGTGCCAGCAGCTACTCACGGGATCAGCCCCAGCATTTT

d_call: TRBD2
clone_size: once
j_call: TRBJ2-7
v_call: TRBV6-6
cdr3_aa: CASRISGTSYEQYF
cdr3_nt: TGTGCCAGCAGGATTAGCGGGACTTCCTACGAGCAGTACTTC

d_call: TRBD2
clone_size: -
j_call: TRBJ2-5
v_call: TRBV5-1
cdr3_aa: CASSLGTSGSGETQYF
cdr3_nt: TGCGCCAGCAGCTTGGGGACTAGCGGGAGTGGAGAGACCCAGTACTTC

d_call: -
clone_size: -
j_call: TRBJ2-7
v_call: TRBV19
cdr3_aa: CASSRMGYEQYF
cdr3_nt: TGTGCCAGTAGTAGGATGGGCTACGAGCAGTACTTC

d_call: -
clone_size: -
j_call: TRBJ2-5
v_call: TRBV7-2
cdr3_aa: CASSTRTGRGLHQETQYF
cdr3_nt: TGTGCCAGCAGCACGCGGACAGGGAGGGGATTACATCAAGAGACCCAGTACTTC

d_call: -
clone_size: -
j_call: TRBJ2-3
v_call: TRBV4-3
cdr3_aa: CASSQDGVGGTQYF
cdr3_nt: TGCGCCAGCAGCCAAGATGGGGTGGGCGGTACGCAGTATTTT

d_call: -
clone_size: once
j_call: TRBJ2-2
v_call: TRBV9
cdr3_aa: CASSVGGERAGELFF
cdr3_nt: TGTGCCAGCAGCGTAGGTGGGGAAAGGGCCGGGGAGCTGTTTTTT

d_call: TRBD1
clone_size: once
j_call: TRBJ2-5
v_call: TRBV4-1
cdr3_aa: CASSQVGTGPETQYF
cdr3_nt: TGCGCCAGCAGCCAAGTAGGGACAGGGCCCGAGACCCAGTACTTC

d_call: -
clone_size: -
j_call: TRBJ1-4
v_call: TRBV6-1
cdr3_aa: CASREVGFEEKLFF
cdr3_nt: TGTGCCAGCAGAGAAGTTGGCTTTGAGGAAAAACTGTTTTTT

d_call: TRBD1
clone_size: once
j_call: TRBJ1-2
v_call: TRBV19
cdr3_aa: CASRYPGQATYGYTF
cdr3_nt: TGTGCCAGTAGGTATCCAGGACAGGCTACCTATGGCTACACCTTC

d_call: -
clone_size: -
j_call: TRBJ1-1
v_call: TRBV30
cdr3_aa: CAWSVTWRGLGWNSEAFF
cdr3_nt: TGTGCCTGGAGTGTAACCTGGAGGGGCCTTGGGTGGAACTCTGAAGCTTTCTTT

d_call: -
clone_size: once
j_call: TRBJ1-2
v_call: TRBV28
cdr3_aa: CASSFRGGNYGYTF
cdr3_nt: TGTGCCAGCAGTTTCCGGGGAGGTAACTATGGCTACACCTTC

d_call: -
clone_size: -
j_call: TRBJ1-4
v_call: TRBV28
cdr3_aa: CASSPPGGGDEKLFF
cdr3_nt: TGTGCCAGCAGTCCCCCGGGGGGGGGAGATGAAAAACTGTTTTTT

d_call: -
clone_size: -
j_call: TRBJ2-7
v_call: TRBV28
cdr3_aa: CASNSHWTEYYEQYF
cdr3_nt: TGTGCCAGCAACTCGCATTGGACAGAATACTACGAGCAGTACTTC

d_call: TRBD2
clone_size: -
j_call: TRBJ2-7
v_call: TRBV28
cdr3_aa: CASSASGEGVYEQYF
cdr3_nt: TGTGCCAGCAGTGCTAGCGGGGAAGGGGTCTACGAGCAGTACTTC

d_call: TRBD2
clone_size: -
j_call: TRBJ2-3
v_call: TRBV10-1
cdr3_aa: CAGSEVSGNEDTQYF
cdr3_nt: TGCGCCGGCAGTGAGGTTAGCGGGAACGAAGATACGCAGTATTTT

d_call: TRBD1
clone_size: once
j_call: TRBJ1-2
v_call: TRBV19
cdr3_aa: CAKSLDRVYGYTF
cdr3_nt: TGTGCCAAATCACTGGACAGGGTTTATGGCTACACCTTC

d_call: -
clone_size: -
j_call: TRBJ2-3
v_call: TRBV5-6
cdr3_aa: CASSLGQAAVTSTDTQYF
cdr3_nt: TGTGCCAGCAGCTTGGGGCAGGCCGCCGTTACTAGCACAGATACGCAGTATTTT

d_call: -
clone_size: -
j_call: TRBJ1-1
v_call: TRBV21-1
cdr3_aa: CASSKEAVRDGAFF
cdr3_nt: TGTGCCAGCAGCAAGGAGGCAGTACGGGATGGAGCTTTCTTT

d_call: TRBD2
clone_size: -
j_call: TRBJ2-7
v_call: TRBV5-1
cdr3_aa: CASSLGTSGGSGSYEQYF
cdr3_nt: TGCGCCAGCAGCCTAGGTACTAGCGGGGGATCCGGGTCCTACGAGCAGTACTTC

d_call: TRBD2
clone_size: -
j_call: TRBJ2-1
v_call: TRBV27
cdr3_aa: CASSLRTSGRSYNEQFF
cdr3_nt: TGTGCCAGCAGTCTGCGGACTAGCGGGAGGAGCTACAATGAGCAGTTCTTC

d_call: -
clone_size: -
j_call: TRBJ1-2
v_call: TRBV30
cdr3_aa: CAWTPRVNYGYTF
cdr3_nt: TGTGCCTGGACGCCCAGGGTGAACTATGGCTACACCTTC

d_call: -
clone_size: few
j_call: TRBJ1-6
v_call: TRBV14
cdr3_aa: CASSLLPTGGSSYNSPLHF
cdr3_nt: TGTGCCAGCAGCCTACTACCGACTGGGGGCAGCTCCTATAATTCACCCCTCCACTTT

d_call: -
clone_size: -
j_call: TRBJ1-1
v_call: TRBV5-6
cdr3_aa: CASSFSATGKAFF
cdr3_nt: TGTGCCAGCAGCTTCAGCGCCACAGGGAAAGCTTTCTTT

d_call: -
clone_size: few
j_call: TRBJ1-5
v_call: TRBV10-2
cdr3_aa: CASSDLTGQQPQHF
cdr3_nt: TGCGCCAGCAGTGACCTTACAGGACAACAGCCCCAGCATTTT

d_call: TRBD1
clone_size: -
j_call: TRBJ1-6
v_call: TRBV5-1
cdr3_aa: CASSLGGQGYNSPLHF
cdr3_nt: TGCGCCAGCAGCTTGGGAGGACAGGGATATAATTCACCCCTCCACTTT

d_call: -
clone_size: once
j_call: TRBJ1-2
v_call: TRBV29-1
cdr3_aa: CSVTGNGYTF
cdr3_nt: TGCAGCGTCACAGGGAATGGCTACACCTTC

d_call: TRBD2
clone_size: -
j_call: TRBJ2-3
v_call: TRBV4-1
cdr3_aa: CASSFSGGSDTQYF
cdr3_nt: TGCGCCAGCAGCTTCTCGGGGGGTTCAGATACGCAGTATTTT

d_call: TRBD1
clone_size: -
j_call: TRBJ1-2
v_call: TRBV9
cdr3_aa: CARGTGHGYTF
cdr3_nt: TGTGCCAGAGGGACAGGGCATGGCTACACCTTC